The 27 T cell receptor beta chains reported below all come from one sample, sequenced in a study of blood T cell repertoires in COVID-19. Data came from immunoSEQ multiplex PCR; TCRdb stores just in-frame clones and leaves some out. The sample records fewer than 350,000 clones, 75% to 95% being singletons. The specimen sequenced was peripheral blood. The receptors here all came from a woman in her twenties or thirties with COVID-19, enrolled during active disease.

On this clone itself: The same CDR3 arises from other DNA sequences in this sample as well. The rearrangement joins TRBV27 to TRBJ2-1, with TRBD2 identical over 11 bases. V shed 2 bases and J 7 bases; nucleotides not matched to a gene: 4. The CDR3 covers 15 residues. Germline CDR1 and CDR2: MNHEY and SMNVEV (reference sequence). The CDR3 coding sequence is TGTGCCAGCAGTTTAGAGACTAGCGGGAAAAATGAGCAGTTCTTC. Protein product: CASSLETSGKNEQFF.

Concerning this clone: Other DNA variants within this sample encode the same CDR3. The genes are TRBV7-3 and TRBJ1-2, with 7 nucleotides matching TRBD1. Germline V gene lookup returns CDR1 SGHTA and CDR2 FQGTGA. V shed 5 bases, J shed 3 bases, and the junction held 3 bases outside the gene matches. This CDR3 has 13 residues. The CDR3 sequence: CASSLTGDYGYTF. CDR3 in DNA: TGTGCCAGCAGCCTCACAGGGGACTATGGCTACACCTTC.

The chain has TRBV27 and TRBJ2-7; 7 bases agree with TRBD1. V lost 4 bases and J lost 5; bases outside the gene matches: 11. Germline-derived CDR1 and CDR2 are MNHEY and SMNVEV (reference sequence). This CDR3 has 15 amino acids. The CDR3 region is CASSSSTGFSHEQYF. CDR3 nucleotide sequence: TGTGCCAGCAGTTCATCGACAGGGTTTTCCCACGAGCAGTACTTC.

The chain combines TRBV3-1 (or the pseudogene TRBV3-2) with TRBJ2-7; TRBD1 might be the D (6 bases). This CDR3 spans 15 amino acids. Germline-derived CDR1 and CDR2 are LGHDT and YNNKEL (reference sequence). Trimming shortened V by 3 bases and J by 7 bases, and 19 bases separated the two germline ends. The CDR3 nucleotides are TGTGCCAGCAGCCATGTAGGGGGATTTGGACAGGAGCAGTACTTC. The encoded protein is CASSHVGGFGQEQYF.

V gene TRBV6-5 combines with J gene TRBJ2-3; D is possibly TRBD2 (6 bases). Germline-derived CDR1 and CDR2 are MNHEY and SVGAGI. This CDR3 is 14 amino acids long. Trimming shortened V by 4 bases and J by 2 bases, and 10 bases separated the two germline ends. The CDR3 sequence: CASSSGTSTDTQYF. CDR3 nucleotide sequence: TGTGCCAGCAGTTCTGGGACTTCCACAGATACGCAGTATTTT.

The V call is TRBV6-6, the J call TRBJ2-7; no reliable D call. Germline V CDR1 and CDR2: MNHNY, SVGAGI (reference sequence). The V gene lost 5 bases and the J gene lost 0 bases, with 8 bases spanning the gap. This CDR3 region has 13 residues. The CDR3 region is CASSRQVSYEQYF. DNA of the CDR3: TGTGCCAGCAGTAGACAAGTCTCCTACGAGCAGTACTTC.

This clone was picked up one time. The chain links TRBV19 to TRBJ2-4; 9 bases fit TRBD2. The CDR3 is 16 residues long. Germline CDR1 LNHDA, CDR2 SQIVND (reference sequence). The V and J ends lost 0 bases and 4 bases, in that order; junction bases with no gene match: 4. The CDR3 DNA reads as TGTGCCAGTAGTATAGATAATGGACTAGCGAAAAACATTCAGTACTTC. It specifies CASSIDNGLAKNIQYF.

This rearrangement joins TRBV6-1 to TRBJ1-1; D is uncertain. CDR3 length: 15 residues. The V end was cut by 2 bases, the J end by 7 bases, with 17 bases between. CDR1 and CDR2 (germline): MNHNS, SASEGT. The CDR3 sequence: CASSEQPELAYEAFF. For the CDR3, the DNA is TGTGCCAGCAGTGAACAACCCGAACTCGCATATGAAGCTTTCTTT.

The rearrangement uses TRBV6-6 and TRBJ2-6; 7 bases match TRBD1. Germline V gene lookup returns CDR1 MNHNY and CDR2 SVGAGI (reference sequence). This CDR3 has 16 amino acids. V was clipped by 6 bases and J by 0 bases; unmatched bases: 5. CDR3 amino acids: CASRETGISGANVLTF. The CDR3 bases are TGTGCCAGCAGGGAGACAGGGATCTCTGGGGCCAACGTCCTGACTTTC.

The V gene is TRBV7-9, the J gene TRBJ2-1; 8 nucleotides match TRBD2. V trimming: 5 bases; J trimming: 4 bases; junction bases outside the gene matches: 7. The length of the CDR3 is 15 residues. Germline V lookup: CDR1 SEHNR, CDR2 FQNEAQ (reference sequence). CDR3 in amino acids: CASSPQSGRYNEQFF. Here the CDR3 DNA reads TGTGCCAGCAGCCCTCAGAGCGGGAGATACAATGAGCAGTTCTTC.

This clone showed up just once. This rearrangement joins TRBV9 to TRBJ2-2, with 9 positions matching TRBD2. Germline trimming cut 0 bases from V and 3 bases from J; bases unmatched to any gene: 6. Germline V CDR1 and CDR2: SGDLS, YYNGEE. The CDR3 loop spans 17 amino acids. The CDR3 DNA follows: TGTGCCAGCAGCGTAGTAGGTAGCGGGAGTCACACCGGGGAGCTGTTTTTT. It is translated as CASSVVGSGSHTGELFF.

This clone was seen more than once but under ten times. This chain connects TRBV10-1 to TRBJ2-7, with D perhaps TRBD2 (5 bases). The CDR3 sequence is 14 residues long. Germline V CDR1 and CDR2: WNHNN, SYGVQD (reference sequence). V gave up 6 bases and J gave up 9 bases, with 21 bases separating them. CDR3 DNA sequence: TGCGCCAGCAGCCACCTAGATACCCTCAGCGGGCAGTACTTC. It codes for CASSHLDTLSGQYF.

In this sample, this clone turned up once. This chain links TRBV10-3 with TRBJ1-6; the match to TRBD1 covers 9 bases. Germline V gene sequence: CDR1 ENHRY, CDR2 SYGVKD. J lost 8 bases, V lost 6 bases, and 5 bases had no gene match. This CDR3 is built from 14 residues. The chain's CDR3 is CAIRETGGDSPLHF. CDR3 sequence (DNA): TGTGCCATCAGGGAGACAGGGGGAGATTCACCCCTCCACTTT.

The genes are TRBV7-3 and TRBJ2-3; D is possibly TRBD2 (5 bases). Germline CDR1 reads SGHTA; CDR2 reads FQGTGA. Trimming stripped 2 bases from V and 12 bases from J, with 15 bases between. The CDR3 loop spans 13 amino acids. The CDR3 DNA is TGTGCCAGCAGCTTAGGGCCCGGGAAATCCCAGTATTTT. The encoded protein is CASSLGPGKSQYF.

The chain links TRBV7-9 to TRBJ2-3; maybe TRBD1 (6 bases). V lost 7 bases, J lost 1 base, and 15 bases lay in between. The CDR3 runs to 15 residues. Germline-derived CDR1 and CDR2 are SEHNR and FQNEAQ (reference sequence). DNA for the CDR3: TGTGCCAGCATCGAAGGGGGTATCGGCACAGATACGCAGTATTTT. It yields the protein CASIEGGIGTDTQYF.

This clone has just a few counts. The genes are TRBV7-9 and TRBJ1-3, with D possibly being TRBD1 (5 bases). Germline CDR1 and CDR2: SEHNR and FQNEAQ (reference sequence). This CDR3 spans 16 amino acids. Trimming removed 2 bases at V and 2 bases at J, with 13 bases between. For the CDR3, the DNA is TGTGCCAGCAGCTTATTCGGCGGGGGTACTGGAAACACCATATATTTT. Its protein is CASSLFGGGTGNTIYF.

V usage is TRBV30 and J usage is TRBJ2-6, with TRBD1 identical over 7 bases. Germline V gene sequence: CDR1 GTSNPN, CDR2 SVGIG (reference sequence). CDR3 length equals 15 residues. V lost 2 bases, J lost 1 base, and 2 bases stayed unmatched. The CDR3 protein is CAWSPTGSGANVLTF. CDR3 DNA sequence: TGTGCCTGGAGTCCGACAGGGTCTGGGGCCAACGTCCTGACTTTC.

The chain has TRBV5-6 and TRBJ2-5, with TRBD2 matching over 8 bases. V was clipped by 6 bases and J by 2 bases; unmatched bases: 6. The length of the CDR3 is 14 residues. The germline gives CDR1 SGHDT, CDR2 YYEEEE. The CDR3 region has the DNA TGTGCCAGCAACACCTTAGCGGGGCAAGAGACCCAGTACTTC. Its translation: CASNTLAGQETQYF.

The chain recombines TRBV6-5 with TRBJ2-7; tentatively, D is TRBD2 (5 bases). This CDR3 has 14 residues. CDR1 is MNHEY and CDR2 is SVGAGI in the germline V gene. V was clipped by 2 bases and J by 6 bases, with 14 bases between them. CDR3 DNA sequence: TGTGCCAGCAGTTACGATGATCAAGGAGGCGAGCAGTACTTC. Amino acid sequence: CASSYDDQGGEQYF.

The V gene is TRBV27, the J gene TRBJ1-4; 10 nucleotides match TRBD1. The CDR3 has 14 amino acids. Looked up from germline, CDR1 is MNHEY and CDR2 is SMNVEV (reference sequence). With 6 bases clipped from V and 5 bases from J, the junction kept 3 bases outside the gene matches. This chain's CDR3 is CASSRTGGNEKLFF. CDR3 DNA: TGTGCCAGCAGCCGGACAGGGGGGAATGAAAAACTGTTTTTT.

V and J are TRBV6-2 or TRBV6-3 and TRBJ2-2, with 15 bases that match TRBD2. The ends lost 5 bases at V and 3 bases at J; junction bases unmatched: 4. In germline, CDR1 is MNHEY, CDR2 SVGEGT. This CDR3 has 17 residues. The CDR3 DNA is TGTGCCAGCAGTGGACTAGCGGGAGGGCCGGACACCGGGGAGCTGTTTTTT. Amino acid sequence: CASSGLAGGPDTGELFF.

V is TRBV2 and J is TRBJ1-6; 7 bases line up with TRBD1. The V segment lost 7 bases and the J segment 10 bases; nucleotides outside the gene matches: 7. Germline-derived CDR1 and CDR2 are SNHLY and FYNNEI. This CDR3 spans 13 amino acids. CDR3 amino acids: CASTWDSASPLHF. CDR3 DNA: TGTGCCAGCACCTGGGACAGCGCATCACCCCTCCACTTT.

The V gene is TRBV19, the J gene TRBJ1-2; D is undetermined. Trimming cost V 3 bases and J 4 bases, with 15 bases left between them. The CDR3 has 15 amino acids. CDR1 and CDR2 (germline): LNHDA, SQIVND (reference sequence). For the CDR3, the DNA is TGTGCCAGTAGTATTTCGAGGAACCACCGCTATGGCTACACCTTC. Its translation is CASSISRNHRYGYTF. The complete variable domain, with remaining parts taken from reference TRBV19 and TRBJ1-2, reads DGGITQSPKYLFRKEGQNVTLSCEQNLNHDAMYWYRQDPGQGLRLIYYSQIVNDFQKGDIAEGYSVSREKKESFPLTVTSAQKNPTAFYLCASSISRNHRYGYTFGSGTRLTVV.

The chain uses TRBV6-4 and TRBJ1-6, with D unresolved. The CDR3 loop spans 12 amino acids. The V and J ends lost 3 bases and 15 bases respectively, with 12 bases between them. Germline CDR1 and CDR2: MRHNA and SNTAGT. The CDR3 protein is CASSDNGELLHF. CDR3 nucleotide sequence: TGTGCCAGCAGTGATAACGGGGAGCTCCTCCACTTT.

V and J are TRBV7-8 and TRBJ2-7, with TRBD2 as a possible D gene (5 bases). CDR3 length equals 13 residues. Between the trimmed V and J ends, which lost 5 bases and 6 bases, there was a span of 14 bases. Germline CDR1 is SGHVS and CDR2 is FQNEAQ. The CDR3 protein is CASSPGAGGEQYF. The CDR3 DNA sequence: TGTGCCAGCAGCCCCGGTGCAGGAGGCGAGCAGTACTTC.

This chain connects TRBV11-2 to TRBJ1-2, with D possibly matching TRBD1 (5 bases). The V and J ends lost 3 bases and 14 bases respectively, with 16 bases between them. The germline V gene has CDR1 SGHAT and CDR2 FQNNGV. The CDR3 is made up of 12 amino acids. The CDR3 loop is CASSFQSTPGTF. DNA for the CDR3: TGTGCCAGCAGCTTTCAGAGTACGCCAGGGACCTTC.

The count of this clone is one. V usage is TRBV28 and J usage is TRBJ2-5, with a possible D match to TRBD1 (5 bases). V lost 5 bases and J 13 bases, leaving 20 bases between the germline ends. Germline V lookup: CDR1 MDHEN, CDR2 SYDVKM. The CDR3 is 13 amino acids. CDR3 residues: CASSQSDWQGRYF. CDR3 DNA: TGTGCCAGCAGTCAAAGTGACTGGCAGGGTCGGTACTTC.